This T cell receptor beta chain was recorded in a study of blood T cell repertoires in COVID-19. Germline V gene lookup returns CDR1 KGHDR and CDR2 SFDVKD. Trimming shortened V by 12 bases and J by 3 bases, and 23 bases separated the two germline ends. This CDR3 region has 15 residues. Produced via immunoSEQ multiplex PCR; TCRdb's table is partial and in-frame only. The sample records about 130,000 clones, around 87% being singletons. Source material: peripheral blood. The genes are TRBV24-1 and TRBJ2-7, with TRBD2 as a possible D gene (7 bases). The TCR sequence derives from a woman between 55 and 75 years old with acute or convalescent COVID-19. The CDR3 loop is CAQAGDGGRVYEQYF. CDR3 DNA sequence: TGTGCCCAGGCTGGAGACGGGGGGCGGGTCTACGAGCAGTACTTC.